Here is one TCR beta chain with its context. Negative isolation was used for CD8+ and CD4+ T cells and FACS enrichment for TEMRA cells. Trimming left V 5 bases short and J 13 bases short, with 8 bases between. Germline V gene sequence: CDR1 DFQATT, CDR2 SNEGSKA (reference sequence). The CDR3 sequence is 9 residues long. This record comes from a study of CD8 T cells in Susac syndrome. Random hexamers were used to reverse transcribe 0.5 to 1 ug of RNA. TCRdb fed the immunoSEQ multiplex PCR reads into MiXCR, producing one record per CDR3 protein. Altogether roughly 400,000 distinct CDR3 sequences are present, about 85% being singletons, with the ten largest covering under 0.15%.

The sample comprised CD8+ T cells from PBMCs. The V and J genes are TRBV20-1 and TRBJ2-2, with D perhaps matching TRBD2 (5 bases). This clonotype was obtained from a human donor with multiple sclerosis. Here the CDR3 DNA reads TGCAGTGCTTGTGAGGGGCTGTTTTTT. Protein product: CSACEGLFF.